The T cell receptor beta chain described here comes from a study of blood T cell repertoires in COVID-19. Across the study: Donors in the United States, Italy and Spain gave samples during acute or convalescent COVID-19. T cells, B-cell-depleted T cells, or PBMCs supplied cDNA or gDNA.

CDR3 length: 15 amino acids. Per germline, CDR1 LNHDA and CDR2 SQIVND (reference sequence). Germline trimming cut 9 bases from V and 0 bases from J; bases unmatched to any gene: 10. Authors' methods: From reference gene primer amplification, estimates of nucleated cell counts were derived. Sequencing was performed with immunoSEQ multiplex PCR; in TCRdb, only in-frame clones are kept and a portion is missing. V, J and clone size derive from that table, while D and trimming were established from the DNA sequence. The sample gives about 380,000 clones, over 65% of which show up once; more than 1% is in the top ten.

What was sequenced was peripheral blood. The TCR was taken from a human donor with acute or convalescent COVID-19. The donor label of this sample is uncertain. The chain recombines TRBV19 with TRBJ1-2; 7 nucleotides match TRBD1. The CDR3 is CASRVGDRANYGYTF. The CDR3 nucleotides read TGTGCCAGCCGGGTGGGAGACAGGGCTAACTATGGCTACACCTTC. Full variable domain (outside the CDR3, taken from reference TRBV19 and TRBJ1-2): DGGITQSPKYLFRKEGQNVTLSCEQNLNHDAMYWYRQDPGQGLRLIYYSQIVNDFQKGDIAEGYSVSREKKESFPLTVTSAQKNPTAFYLCASRVGDRANYGYTFGSGTRLTVV.